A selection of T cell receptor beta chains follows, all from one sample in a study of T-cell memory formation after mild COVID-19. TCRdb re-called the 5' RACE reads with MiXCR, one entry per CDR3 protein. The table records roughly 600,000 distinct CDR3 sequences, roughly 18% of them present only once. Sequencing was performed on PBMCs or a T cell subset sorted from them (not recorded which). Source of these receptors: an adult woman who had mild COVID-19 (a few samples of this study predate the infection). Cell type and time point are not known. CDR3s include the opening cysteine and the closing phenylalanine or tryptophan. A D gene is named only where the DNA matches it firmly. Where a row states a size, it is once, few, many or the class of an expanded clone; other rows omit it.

CASSPVGASGSNEQFF | TGTGCCAGCAGCCCTGTGGGGGCTAGCGGGAGCAATGAGCAGTTCTTC | NA | TRBJ2-1 | TRBV9 | 16 | TRBD2
CASSVEDRAYGYTF | TGTGCCAGCAGCGTAGAGGACAGGGCCTATGGCTACACCTTC | NA | TRBJ1-2 | TRBV7-9 | 14 | TRBD1
CATSVSGLSYNEQFF | TGTGCCACCAGTGTGTCGGGCCTATCCTACAATGAGCAGTTCTTC | many | TRBJ2-1 | TRBV24-1 | 15 | NA
CAITQREGAEQYF | TGTGCCATCACCCAGCGGGAGGGTGCCGAGCAGTACTTC | NA | TRBJ2-7 | TRBV10-3 | 13 | TRBD2
CASSLVASGGSETQYF | TGTGCCAGCAGCTTGGTCGCTAGCGGGGGGTCGGAGACCCAGTACTTC | few | TRBJ2-5 | TRBV5-5 | 16 | TRBD2
CATSRELGEQYF | TGTGCCACCAGCAGAGAGTTGGGAGAGCAGTACTTC | few | TRBJ2-7 | TRBV15 | 12 | NA
CASSSGQALRTGELFF | TGTGCCAGCAGCTCAGGACAGGCCTTGCGCACCGGGGAGCTGTTTTTT | few | TRBJ2-2 | TRBV7-7 | 16 | TRBD1
CATGAGETDTQYF | TGTGCCACCGGGGCGGGAGAGACAGATACGCAGTATTTT | NA | TRBJ2-3 | TRBV24-1 | 13 | TRBD2
CSARDPTGVYGYTF | TGCAGTGCTAGAGATCCTACGGGAGTCTATGGCTACACCTTC | many | TRBJ1-2 | TRBV20-1 | 14 | NA
CSVDLGGGHEQYF | TGCAGCGTTGATCTGGGGGGGGGCCACGAGCAGTACTTC | few | TRBJ2-7 | TRBV29-1 | 13 | NA
CASRRTSGVSTDTQYF | TGTGCCAGCAGACGGACTAGCGGGGTGAGCACAGATACGCAGTATTTT | NA | TRBJ2-3 | TRBV12-3/TRBV12-4 | 16 | TRBD2
CSASAGAGDTQYF | TGCAGTGCTAGTGCAGGGGCAGGGGATACGCAGTATTTT | few | TRBJ2-3 | TRBV20-1 | 13 | NA
CASSSDPDRRAFF | TGTGCCAGCAGCTCCGACCCCGACAGAAGAGCTTTCTTT | NA | TRBJ1-1 | TRBV5-6 | 13 | NA
CASSLLGARTTDTQYF | TGTGCCAGCAGCCTCTTAGGCGCGAGGACCACAGATACGCAGTATTTT | NA | TRBJ2-3 | TRBV11-2 | 16 | NA
CASSNTGELFF | TGCGCCAGCAGCAACACCGGGGAGCTGTTTTTT | many | TRBJ2-2 | TRBV5-1 | 11 | NA
CASSDPVGGLAGNEQFF | TGTGCCAGCAGCGATCCGGTAGGGGGACTAGCGGGAAATGAGCAGTTCTTC | NA | TRBJ2-1 | TRBV11-2 | 17 | TRBD2
CASSTRTSKVVHEQYF | TGTGCCAGCAGTACTCGGACTAGCAAAGTAGTCCACGAGCAGTACTTC | NA | TRBJ2-7 | TRBV12-3/TRBV12-4 | 16 | TRBD2
CSASPPGGGGYGYTF | TGCAGTGCTAGCCCTCCCGGAGGGGGAGGCTATGGCTACACCTTC | NA | TRBJ1-2 | TRBV20-1 | 15 | NA
CSAQVGSAGGTIYF | TGCAGTGCCCAAGTAGGCAGTGCCGGGGGCACCATATATTTT | NA | TRBJ1-3 | TRBV20-1 | 14 | NA
CASSLGQGVAFF | TGTGCCAGCAGCTTAGGACAGGGAGTAGCTTTCTTT | few | TRBJ1-1 | TRBV5-6 | 12 | TRBD1
CATSRDATTLQGAHTF | TGTGCCACCAGCAGAGATGCCACCACCCTACAGGGGGCACACACCTTC | few | TRBJ1-2 | TRBV15 | 16 | TRBD1
CASSLGSANTGELFF | TGTGCCAGCAGCTTGGGCAGCGCGAACACCGGGGAGCTGTTTTTT | few | TRBJ2-2 | TRBV7-7 | 15 | NA
CASSQRGGGRVNEQFF | TGCGCCAGCAGCCAGCGCGGGGGTGGACGGGTCAATGAGCAGTTCTTC | few | TRBJ2-1 | TRBV4-1 | 16 | TRBD2
CASSLASLAGGYEQYF | TGTGCCAGCAGCTTAGCCTCACTAGCGGGAGGCTACGAGCAGTACTTC | NA | TRBJ2-7 | TRBV11-3 | 16 | TRBD2
CASSLGRGGEQFF | TGTGCCAGCAGCTTAGGCAGGGGGGGCGAGCAGTTCTTC | NA | TRBJ2-1 | TRBV7-7 | 13 | NA
CSAPGGLRGEQFF | TGCAGCGCCCCAGGCGGCCTCCGGGGTGAGCAGTTCTTC | NA | TRBJ2-1 | TRBV29-1 | 13 | NA
CATSDSFQGEEAFF | TGTGCCACCAGTGATTCCTTTCAGGGGGAGGAGGCTTTCTTT | few | TRBJ1-1 | TRBV24-1 | 14 | TRBD1
CASSLTGLGTYEQYF | TGTGCCAGCAGTTTAACGGGGCTAGGAACCTACGAGCAGTACTTC | once | TRBJ2-7 | TRBV6-2/TRBV6-3 | 15 | NA
CASSGWDQETQYF | TGTGCCAGCAGCGGGTGGGATCAAGAGACCCAGTACTTC | once | TRBJ2-5 | TRBV14 | 13 | NA
CASSYSGTDSYEQYF | TGTGCCAGCAGTTACTCGGGGACAGACTCCTACGAGCAGTACTTC | few | TRBJ2-7 | TRBV6-5 | 15 | TRBD1
CASSSRDFNTGELFF | TGTGCCAGCAGCTCCCGGGACTTTAACACCGGGGAGCTGTTTTTT | few | TRBJ2-2 | TRBV5-4 | 15 | NA
CSAPGQAYNEQFF | TGCAGTGCACCCGGACAGGCTTACAATGAGCAGTTCTTC | NA | TRBJ2-1 | TRBV20-1 | 13 | TRBD1
CASSSGMLYTEAFF | TGTGCCAGCAGCTCAGGGATGCTTTACACTGAAGCTTTCTTT | once | TRBJ1-1 | TRBV11-2 | 14 | NA
CASSVEPSTDTQYF | TGTGCCAGCAGTGTTGAACCCAGCACAGATACGCAGTATTTT | NA | TRBJ2-3 | TRBV25-1 | 14 | NA
CSPRPAGSTDTQYF | TGCAGCCCTAGGCCAGCGGGGAGCACAGATACGCAGTATTTT | NA | TRBJ2-3 | TRBV20-1 | 14 | TRBD2
CASSPRTGRVNTEAFF | TGTGCCAGCAGCCCCAGGACAGGGAGAGTAAACACTGAAGCTTTCTTT | few | TRBJ1-1 | TRBV7-9 | 16 | TRBD1